This T cell receptor beta chain was recorded in a study of OX40 agonist ivuxolimab in advanced cancers. Study at large: Patients in dose escalation had liver, melanoma, kidney or head and neck cancers. Overall study results and limits: Clonal expansion was among the lowest in partial responders at 0.1-3.0 mg/kg, especially CD8+.

Peripheral blood came from all dose cohorts at three timepoints. TCRdb's table, derived via immunoSEQ multiplex PCR, lists solely in-frame clones and lacks some. This sample has about 63,000 clones, with 80% to 90% found just once. J was trimmed by 5 bases and V by 3 bases; bases with no gene match: 5. Per the germline V gene, CDR1 is SGHDT and CDR2 is YYEEEE. This CDR3 region has 14 residues. Comments on this clone: The antigen is undetermined.

The sequences come from CD4+ or CD8+ T cells sorted from blood, collected in a trial of the OX40 agonist ivuxolimab. This chain links TRBV5-6 with TRBJ2-5; 9 bases match TRBD1. The clonotype was recovered from an adult with an advanced solid tumor such as melanoma, head and neck, liver or kidney cancer. The DNA of the CDR3 is TGTGCCAGCAGCTCCACAGGGGGCGGGGAGACCCAGTACTTC. Its protein product is CASSSTGGGETQYF.